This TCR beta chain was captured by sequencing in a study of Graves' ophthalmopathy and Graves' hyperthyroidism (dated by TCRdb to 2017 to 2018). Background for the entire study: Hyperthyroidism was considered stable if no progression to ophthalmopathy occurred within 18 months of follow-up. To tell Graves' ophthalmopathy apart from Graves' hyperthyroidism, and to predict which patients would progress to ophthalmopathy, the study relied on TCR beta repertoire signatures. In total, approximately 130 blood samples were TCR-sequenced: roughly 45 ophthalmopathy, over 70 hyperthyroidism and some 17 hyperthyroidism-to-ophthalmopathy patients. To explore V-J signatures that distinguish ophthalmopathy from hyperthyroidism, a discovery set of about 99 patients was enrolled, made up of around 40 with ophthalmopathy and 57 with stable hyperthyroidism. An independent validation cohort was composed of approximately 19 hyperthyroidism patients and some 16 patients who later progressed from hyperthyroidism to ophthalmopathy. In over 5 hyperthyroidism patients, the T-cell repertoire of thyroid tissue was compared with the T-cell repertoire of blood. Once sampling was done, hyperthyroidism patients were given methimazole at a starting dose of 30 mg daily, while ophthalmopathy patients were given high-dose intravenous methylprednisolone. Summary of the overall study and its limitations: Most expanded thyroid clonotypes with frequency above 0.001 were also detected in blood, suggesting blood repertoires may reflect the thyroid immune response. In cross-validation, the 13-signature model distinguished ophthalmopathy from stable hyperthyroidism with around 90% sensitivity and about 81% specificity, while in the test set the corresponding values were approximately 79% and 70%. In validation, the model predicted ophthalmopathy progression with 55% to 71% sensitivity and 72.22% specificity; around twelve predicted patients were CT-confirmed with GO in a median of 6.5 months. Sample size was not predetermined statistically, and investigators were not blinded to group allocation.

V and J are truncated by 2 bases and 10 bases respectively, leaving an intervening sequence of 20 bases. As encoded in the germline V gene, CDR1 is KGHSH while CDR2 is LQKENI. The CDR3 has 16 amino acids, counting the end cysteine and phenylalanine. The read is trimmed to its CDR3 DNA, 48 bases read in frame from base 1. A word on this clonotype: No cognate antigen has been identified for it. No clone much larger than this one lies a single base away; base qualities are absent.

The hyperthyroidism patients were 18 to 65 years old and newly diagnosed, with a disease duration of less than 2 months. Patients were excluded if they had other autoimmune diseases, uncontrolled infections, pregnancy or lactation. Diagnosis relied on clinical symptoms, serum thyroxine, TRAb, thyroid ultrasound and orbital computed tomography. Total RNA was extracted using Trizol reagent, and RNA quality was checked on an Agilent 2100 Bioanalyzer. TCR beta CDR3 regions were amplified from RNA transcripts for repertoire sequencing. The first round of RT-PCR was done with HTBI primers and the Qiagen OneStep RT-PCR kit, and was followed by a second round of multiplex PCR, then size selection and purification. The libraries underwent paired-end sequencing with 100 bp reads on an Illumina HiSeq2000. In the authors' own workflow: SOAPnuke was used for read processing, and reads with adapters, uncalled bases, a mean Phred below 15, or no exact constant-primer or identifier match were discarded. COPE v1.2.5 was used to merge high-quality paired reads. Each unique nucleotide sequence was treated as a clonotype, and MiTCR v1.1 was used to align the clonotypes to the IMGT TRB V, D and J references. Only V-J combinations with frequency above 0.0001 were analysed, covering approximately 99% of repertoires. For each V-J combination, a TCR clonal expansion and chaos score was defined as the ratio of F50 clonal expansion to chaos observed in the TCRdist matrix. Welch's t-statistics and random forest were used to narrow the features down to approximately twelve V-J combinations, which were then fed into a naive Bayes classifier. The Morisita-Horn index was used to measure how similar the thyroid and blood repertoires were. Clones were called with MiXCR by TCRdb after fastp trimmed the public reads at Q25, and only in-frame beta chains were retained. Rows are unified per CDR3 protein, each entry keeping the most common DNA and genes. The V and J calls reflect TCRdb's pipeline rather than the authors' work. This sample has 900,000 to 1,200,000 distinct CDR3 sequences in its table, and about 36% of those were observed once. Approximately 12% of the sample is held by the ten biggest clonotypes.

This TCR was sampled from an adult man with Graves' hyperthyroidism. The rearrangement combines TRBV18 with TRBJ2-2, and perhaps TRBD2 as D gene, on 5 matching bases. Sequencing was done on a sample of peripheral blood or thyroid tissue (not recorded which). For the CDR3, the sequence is CASSPGGSRSIAELFF. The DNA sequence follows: TGTGCCAGCTCACCAGGCGGGTCACGGTCGATCGCGGAGCTGTTTTTT.